Shown below are 15 T cell receptor beta chains from a single sample sequenced in a study of CD8+CD57+ T cells in acquired aplastic anemia. Investigators profiled TCR beta VDJ and CDR3 from genomic DNA template. TCRdb fed the reads into MiXCR, producing one record per CDR3 protein. The repertoire holds roughly 61,000 distinct CDR3 sequences, with about 56% as singletons. The sequencing input was sorted CD4+, CD8+, or CD8+CD57+ T cells (not recorded which) from PBMCs. Receptors were obtained from a human donor in good health, serving as a control.

This clonotype was counted many times. The rearrangement links TRBV12-3 or TRBV12-4 to TRBJ2-5; 8 bases fit TRBD2. V gave up 8 bases and J gave up 5 bases; unmatched junction bases: 7. The CDR3 is 13 residues long. The CDR3 protein is CASHGGGRETQYF. The CDR3 DNA sequence: TGTGCCAGCCACGGGGGGGGGCGGGAGACCCAGTACTTC.

The V gene is TRBV7-6, the J gene TRBJ2-7, with D possibly TRBD1 on 6 matching bases. Trimming stripped 4 bases from V and 3 bases from J, with 13 bases between. Germline lookup yields CDR1 SGHVS and CDR2 FNYEAQ. The CDR3 covers 14 residues. CDR3 amino acids: CASSYDRQSYEQYF. CDR3 in DNA: TGTGCCAGCAGCTACGACAGGCAAAGCTACGAGCAGTACTTC.

The rearrangement uses TRBV19 and TRBJ1-1; 7 bases align to TRBD1. CDR1 is LNHDA, CDR2 SQIVND, per germline (reference sequence). Losses at the gene ends were 6 bases for V and 3 bases for J; bases not matched to a gene: 13. The CDR3 sequence is 16 residues long. The CDR3 DNA reads TGTGCCAGTAGGTCCTACGCGGGACAGAGGCACACTGAAGCTTTCTTT. As protein: CASRSYAGQRHTEAFF.

The rearrangement uses TRBV7-2 and TRBJ2-5; no clear D gene. CDR1 and CDR2 (germline): SGHTA, FQGNSA. Between the trimmed V and J ends, which lost 3 bases and 1 base, there was a span of 9 bases. This CDR3 is 14 amino acids long. In DNA form, the CDR3 reads TGTGCCAGCAGCTTCCCCCGGGCCCAAGAGACCCAGTACTTC. Amino acids: CASSFPRAQETQYF.

This chain joins TRBV30 and TRBJ1-5; the D is unclear. The germline CDR1 and CDR2 sequences are GTSNPN and SVGIG (reference sequence). This CDR3 spans 15 amino acids. V lost 2 bases and J 4 bases, leaving 15 bases between the germline ends. Written as DNA, the CDR3 is TGTGCCTGGAGTAAACCCCGGGCCGCAAATCAGCCCCAGCATTTT. It translates to CAWSKPRAANQPQHF.

This clonotype was observed once. The gene calls are TRBV10-3 and TRBJ2-1, with 7 positions matching TRBD1. With V trimmed by 6 bases and J by 7 bases, 9 bases remained unmatched. This CDR3 region has 14 residues. Germline V gene sequence: CDR1 ENHRY, CDR2 SYGVKD. The DNA for the CDR3 is TGTGCCATCAGGAAAGGGGGCGGATCTAATGAGCAGTTCTTC. It specifies CAIRKGGGSNEQFF.

The CDR3 coding sequence is TGTGCCAGGTGGGACTATGGCTACACCTTC. This sequence encodes CARWDYGYTF. The chain links TRBV19 to TRBJ1-2; D gene uncertain. This CDR3 is built from 10 residues. Per germline, CDR1 LNHDA and CDR2 SQIVND (reference sequence). V was pared by 9 bases and J by 3 bases, with 5 bases between.

V and J are TRBV7-2 and TRBJ1-5; no definite D call. CDR1 is SGHTA and CDR2 is FQGNSA in the germline V gene. This CDR3 is 12 amino acids long. V lost 2 bases to trimming and J lost 12 bases, with 11 bases between them. CDR3 in amino acids: CASSLRGMGQHF. The CDR3 DNA reads TGTGCCAGCAGCTTACGGGGAATGGGCCAGCATTTT.

This sequence joins TRBV2 and TRBJ1-5; no reliable D call. This CDR3 is built from 14 residues. Germline-derived CDR1 and CDR2 are SNHLY and FYNNEI. V lost 3 bases and J 11 bases, leaving 17 bases between the germline ends. The CDR3 nucleotides read TGTGCCAGCAGTGATAGGACCGTTATATCGACCCAGCATTTT. It yields the protein CASSDRTVISTQHF.

Only a few counts were recorded for this clonotype. V usage is TRBV7-3 and J usage is TRBJ2-1, with 8 bases that match TRBD2. Per the germline V gene, CDR1 is SGHTA and CDR2 is FQGTGA. The V gene end was trimmed by 0 bases and the J gene end by 3 bases; junction bases not matched to a gene: 4. The CDR3 is made up of 16 amino acids. The CDR3 bases are TGTGCCAGCAGCTTAACGAAGCGGGGGTACTACAATGAGCAGTTCTTC. Encoded protein: CASSLTKRGYYNEQFF.

CDR3 residues: CSARDIANYEQYV. The DNA for the CDR3 is TGCAGTGCTAGAGACATAGCCAATTACGAGCAGTACGTC. The chain carries TRBV20-1 and TRBJ2-7; D not resolved. The CDR3 has 13 amino acids. The V and J ends lost 0 bases and 4 bases respectively, with 10 bases between them. Germline V lookup: CDR1 DFQATT, CDR2 SNEGSKA (reference sequence).

The V and J genes are TRBV10-2 and TRBJ2-7, with D unresolved. Per germline, CDR1 WSHSY and CDR2 SAAADI. V was trimmed by 7 bases and J by 3 bases, leaving 10 bases between them. This CDR3 region has 12 residues. The CDR3 DNA reads as TGCGCCAGCAAGGTGGCAGACTACGAGCAGTACTTC. Translating it yields CASKVADYEQYF.

This clonotype was seen repeatedly, ten times or more. V gene TRBV5-1 combines with J gene TRBJ1-2; weak D call: TRBD1 (5 bases). V was cut by 4 bases and J by 1 base, with 20 bases left in between. Germline loops: CDR1 SGHRS, CDR2 YFSETQ. This CDR3 is built from 17 residues. Here the CDR3 reads CASSALPGAQNNYGYTF. CDR3 sequence (DNA): TGCGCCAGCAGCGCCCTCCCCGGGGCACAAAATAACTATGGCTACACCTTC. The full variable domain, its missing parts supplied by reference TRBV5-1 and TRBJ1-2, is KAGVTQTPRYLIKTRGQQVTLSCSPISGHRSVSWYQQTPGQGLQFLFEYFSETQRNKGNFPGRFSGRQFSNSRSEMNVSTLELGDSALYLCASSALPGAQNNYGYTFGSGTRLTVV.

The V gene is TRBV2, the J gene TRBJ1-5, with D uncertain. This CDR3 has 15 amino acids. V was trimmed by 5 bases and J by 5 bases, leaving 16 bases between them. Germline V lookup: CDR1 SNHLY, CDR2 FYNNEI. The CDR3 DNA follows: TGTGCCAGCAGTCCCGCCGCTACTGGTGATCAGCCCCAGCATTTT. Its protein product is CASSPAATGDQPQHF.

The rearrangement uses TRBV15 and TRBJ2-7; TRBD1 matches 7 bases. Germline V gives CDR1 LNHNV, CDR2 YYDKDF (reference sequence). J gave up 5 bases and V 3 bases, and 4 bases lay outside the gene matches. The CDR3 is made up of 13 amino acids. CDR3 loop: CATSSATGHEQYF. For the CDR3, the DNA is TGTGCCACCAGCAGTGCGACAGGGCACGAGCAGTACTTC.